This is a list of T cell receptor beta chains from one sample in a study of shared clonotypes between healthy human individuals. The repertoire was sequenced with immunoSEQ multiplex PCR; TCRdb's copy has only in-frame clones and lacks some. The sample has about 700,000 clones, about 90% seen once. The specimen was naive CD8+ T cells sorted from blood. Source of these receptors: a young man in good health. Both conserved end residues are part of each CDR3. D genes are given only for firm matches. Clone size, where shown, is once, few, many, or a class for clones that have expanded.

clone_size: -; v_call: TRBV11-3; d_call: TRBD1; j_call: TRBJ2-7; cdr3_aa: CASSSRTGPYEQYF; cdr3_nt: TGTGCCAGCAGCTCCAGGACAGGGCCCTACGAGCAGTACTTC
clone_size: -; v_call: TRBV29-1; d_call: TRBD1; j_call: TRBJ2-7; cdr3_aa: CSVEEQGQGNDYEQYF; cdr3_nt: TGCAGCGTTGAAGAACAAGGACAGGGGAACGACTACGAGCAGTACTTC
clone_size: -; v_call: TRBV7-9; d_call: -; j_call: TRBJ2-1; cdr3_aa: CASRFDRNEQFF; cdr3_nt: TGTGCCAGCAGATTCGATCGGAATGAGCAGTTCTTC
clone_size: -; v_call: TRBV5-4; d_call: -; j_call: TRBJ2-1; cdr3_aa: CASSPGVGQFF; cdr3_nt: TGTGCCAGCAGTCCGGGAGTCGGGCAGTTCTTC
clone_size: -; v_call: TRBV27; d_call: -; j_call: TRBJ2-7; cdr3_aa: CASSLKASYEQYF; cdr3_nt: TGTGCCAGCAGTTTAAAGGCCTCCTACGAGCAGTACTTC
clone_size: -; v_call: TRBV4-1; d_call: TRBD1; j_call: TRBJ1-4; cdr3_aa: CASSQRTGINSNEKLFF; cdr3_nt: TGCGCCAGCAGCCAGAGGACAGGAATAAATTCTAATGAAAAACTGTTTTTT
clone_size: -; v_call: TRBV6-6; d_call: TRBD2; j_call: TRBJ2-7; cdr3_aa: CASSYSESGGYEQYF; cdr3_nt: TGTGCCAGCAGTTACTCAGAGTCGGGGGGCTACGAGCAGTACTTC
clone_size: -; v_call: TRBV6-4; d_call: TRBD1; j_call: TRBJ2-3; cdr3_aa: CASSDDGQGIDTQYF; cdr3_nt: TGTGCCAGCAGTGACGATGGACAGGGGATAGATACGCAGTATTTT
clone_size: -; v_call: TRBV4-3; d_call: TRBD2; j_call: TRBJ2-1; cdr3_aa: CASSQDLTSDEQFF; cdr3_nt: TGCGCCAGCAGCCAAGATTTGACTAGCGATGAGCAGTTCTTC
clone_size: -; v_call: TRBV4-1; d_call: TRBD2; j_call: TRBJ2-1; cdr3_aa: CASSLRLAGGPYNEQFF; cdr3_nt: TGCGCCAGCAGCCTGAGATTAGCGGGAGGTCCCTACAATGAGCAGTTCTTC
clone_size: -; v_call: TRBV18; d_call: TRBD2; j_call: TRBJ2-7; cdr3_aa: CASSPKTPGLAGGSSYEQYF; cdr3_nt: TGTGCCAGCTCACCGAAAACTCCGGGACTAGCGGGAGGGAGCTCCTACGAGCAGTACTTC
clone_size: -; v_call: TRBV5-6; d_call: -; j_call: TRBJ2-1; cdr3_aa: CASKDLGNEQFF; cdr3_nt: TGTGCCAGCAAAGATCTAGGGAATGAGCAGTTCTTC
clone_size: -; v_call: TRBV6-1; d_call: TRBD2; j_call: TRBJ2-1; cdr3_aa: CASSIAGGPSNEQFF; cdr3_nt: TGTGCCAGCAGTATAGCGGGAGGGCCCTCCAATGAGCAGTTCTTC
clone_size: -; v_call: TRBV7-9; d_call: -; j_call: TRBJ1-4; cdr3_aa: CASSLLRTGLNEKLFF; cdr3_nt: TGTGCCAGCAGCTTACTAAGGACGGGACTTAATGAAAAACTGTTTTTT
clone_size: once; v_call: TRBV7-9; d_call: -; j_call: TRBJ1-5; cdr3_aa: CASSEGNSGSNQPQHF; cdr3_nt: TGTGCCAGCAGCGAGGGGAATTCGGGTAGCAATCAGCCCCAGCATTTT
clone_size: -; v_call: TRBV7-6; d_call: TRBD1; j_call: TRBJ2-1; cdr3_aa: CASSLTGGFYNEQFF; cdr3_nt: TGTGCCAGCAGCTTGACAGGGGGTTTCTACAATGAGCAGTTCTTC
clone_size: -; v_call: TRBV18; d_call: -; j_call: TRBJ1-2; cdr3_aa: CASSPAAGDGYTF; cdr3_nt: TGTGCCAGCTCACCTGCGGCAGGGGACGGCTACACCTTC
clone_size: -; v_call: TRBV4-1; d_call: -; j_call: TRBJ2-7; cdr3_aa: CASSQEPQGGYEQYF; cdr3_nt: TGCGCCAGCAGCCAAGAGCCACAGGGGGGGTACGAGCAGTACTTC
clone_size: -; v_call: TRBV28; d_call: TRBD1; j_call: TRBJ2-2; cdr3_aa: CASSLPWDRGPVGELFF; cdr3_nt: TGTGCCAGCAGTTTACCATGGGACAGGGGGCCTGTCGGGGAGCTGTTTTTT
clone_size: -; v_call: TRBV5-1; d_call: -; j_call: TRBJ2-7; cdr3_aa: CASSLEETYEQYF; cdr3_nt: TGCGCCAGCAGCTTGGAAGAGACCTACGAGCAGTACTTC
clone_size: -; v_call: TRBV6-1; d_call: -; j_call: TRBJ2-7; cdr3_aa: CASSDPAELRRSYEQYF; cdr3_nt: TGTGCCAGCAGTGACCCAGCGGAACTGCGGAGGTCCTACGAGCAGTACTTC
clone_size: -; v_call: TRBV11-2; d_call: -; j_call: TRBJ2-6; cdr3_aa: CASSSPLGGASGANVLTF; cdr3_nt: TGTGCCAGCAGCTCCCCTTTGGGGGGCGCATCAGGGGCCAACGTCCTGACTTTC
clone_size: -; v_call: TRBV2; d_call: TRBD2; j_call: TRBJ2-1; cdr3_aa: CASSSGRSNEQFF; cdr3_nt: TGTGCCAGCAGTAGCGGGAGGTCCAATGAGCAGTTCTTC
clone_size: -; v_call: TRBV18; d_call: -; j_call: TRBJ2-7; cdr3_aa: CASSHQTVQQYF; cdr3_nt: TGTGCCAGCTCACATCAGACAGTTCAGCAGTACTTC
clone_size: -; v_call: TRBV10-3; d_call: TRBD2; j_call: TRBJ2-3; cdr3_aa: CAISGGTSGIPGYPTDTQYF; cdr3_nt: TGTGCCATCAGCGGGGGGACTAGCGGGATCCCAGGGTACCCCACAGATACGCAGTATTTT
clone_size: -; v_call: TRBV19; d_call: -; j_call: TRBJ2-1; cdr3_aa: CASYPKPGPSHSYNEQFF; cdr3_nt: TGTGCCAGCTACCCTAAGCCGGGTCCATCCCACTCCTACAATGAGCAGTTCTTC
clone_size: -; v_call: TRBV9; d_call: -; j_call: TRBJ2-5; cdr3_aa: CASSALGGRALETQYF; cdr3_nt: TGTGCCAGCAGCGCTCTAGGGGGGAGGGCCTTGGAGACCCAGTACTTC
clone_size: -; v_call: TRBV6-5; d_call: -; j_call: TRBJ2-7; cdr3_aa: CASSYSADIEKYF; cdr3_nt: TGTGCCAGCAGTTACTCTGCGGACATAGAGAAGTACTTC
clone_size: -; v_call: TRBV19; d_call: TRBD1; j_call: TRBJ1-5; cdr3_aa: CASSDRALNQPQHF; cdr3_nt: TGTGCCAGTAGTGACAGGGCCCTAAATCAGCCCCAGCATTTT
clone_size: once; v_call: TRBV7-9; d_call: TRBD2; j_call: TRBJ2-7; cdr3_aa: CASSPSGSPYEQYF; cdr3_nt: TGTGCCAGCAGCCCTAGCGGGAGTCCCTACGAGCAGTACTTC
clone_size: -; v_call: TRBV4-3; d_call: -; j_call: TRBJ2-1; cdr3_aa: CASSQANYNEQFF; cdr3_nt: TGCGCCAGCAGCCAAGCCAATTACAATGAGCAGTTCTTC
clone_size: -; v_call: TRBV7-9; d_call: TRBD2; j_call: TRBJ2-7; cdr3_aa: CASSLDPASGKFHEQYF; cdr3_nt: TGTGCCAGCAGCTTAGATCCGGCTAGCGGGAAGTTCCACGAGCAGTACTTC
clone_size: once; v_call: TRBV5-1; d_call: TRBD1; j_call: TRBJ1-2; cdr3_aa: CASSLFRGQGGYTF; cdr3_nt: TGCGCCAGCTCACTTTTTAGGGGGCAGGGTGGCTACACCTTC
clone_size: -; v_call: TRBV28; d_call: TRBD2; j_call: TRBJ2-3; cdr3_aa: CASSFGWEGRPDTQYF; cdr3_nt: TGTGCCAGCAGTTTCGGGTGGGAGGGCCGTCCAGATACGCAGTATTTT
clone_size: -; v_call: TRBV6-1; d_call: TRBD2; j_call: TRBJ2-3; cdr3_aa: CASSVASGSTDTQYF; cdr3_nt: TGTGCCAGCAGTGTCGCTAGCGGTAGCACAGATACGCAGTATTTT
clone_size: -; v_call: TRBV11-1; d_call: TRBD1; j_call: TRBJ2-3; cdr3_aa: CASNGQGAGDTQYF; cdr3_nt: TGTGCCAGCAACGGCCAGGGGGCGGGTGATACGCAGTATTTT
clone_size: -; v_call: TRBV28; d_call: -; j_call: TRBJ2-7; cdr3_aa: CASSLGLEAYEQYF; cdr3_nt: TGTGCCAGCAGTTTAGGGCTAGAAGCCTACGAGCAGTACTTC
clone_size: -; v_call: TRBV27; d_call: -; j_call: TRBJ2-7; cdr3_aa: CASSSGGWGYEQYF; cdr3_nt: TGTGCCAGCAGTTCGGGCGGGTGGGGCTACGAGCAGTACTTC
clone_size: -; v_call: TRBV9; d_call: -; j_call: TRBJ1-1; cdr3_aa: CASSVVEDTEAFF; cdr3_nt: TGTGCCAGCAGCGTAGTGGAGGACACTGAAGCTTTCTTT
clone_size: -; v_call: TRBV30; d_call: -; j_call: TRBJ2-1; cdr3_aa: CAWMEFPGSLYNEQFF; cdr3_nt: TGTGCCTGGATGGAGTTTCCCGGTTCACTCTACAATGAGCAGTTCTTC
clone_size: -; v_call: TRBV5-6; d_call: -; j_call: TRBJ2-7; cdr3_aa: CASSFQGEQYF; cdr3_nt: TGTGCCAGCAGCTTTCAAGGCGAGCAGTACTTC
clone_size: -; v_call: TRBV4-3; d_call: TRBD1; j_call: TRBJ2-2; cdr3_aa: CASSPGQGSNTGELFF; cdr3_nt: TGCGCCAGCAGCCCCGGACAGGGATCGAACACCGGGGAGCTGTTTTTT